Listed here is a single TCR beta chain. Its target is unknown. The read gets to within 3 residues of the CDR3 end, and the germline J gene fills in the rest. Equal genomic DNA amounts from CVID and control samples were sequenced. The protocol was immunoSEQ multiplex PCR, while the TCRdb copy is restricted to in-frame clones and leaves out a portion. Observed in the sample are roughly 30,000 clones, none of them singletons. The CDR3 has 17 residues. Looked up from germline, CDR1 is SGHRS and CDR2 is YFSETQ. Losses at the gene ends were 5 bases for V and 4 bases for J; bases not matched to a gene: 10. This sample is part of a study of T cell clonality in common variable immunodeficiency. Study results and limitations: CVID subjects showed higher TCRbeta clonality than healthy controls.

The sequence came from a person aged 18 to 70 in good health. The chain combines TRBV5-1 with TRBJ2-1, with TRBD2 identical over 12 bases. Sequencing was carried out using peripheral blood mononuclear cells. The CDR3 sequence is CASSRTSGTSVYNEQFF. Partial CDR3 DNA: TGCGCCAGCAGTCGGACTAGCGGGACATCGGTATACAATGAG.